One sample yielded the 15 T cell receptor beta chains listed below, sequenced in a study of human T cells and chemical hapten exposure. TCRdb recomputed calls from the RACE reads with MiXCR, one row per CDR3 protein. This sample has tens of thousands of distinct CDR3 sequences, with about 5.5% found just once. As for time point: healthy volunteer bleed at 6 weeks. Someone pulled total RNA out of unfractionated whole blood. Specimen: whole blood. All receptors derive from a human donor in good health. Some clones in this sample may be carry-over from other donors' samples.

In its sample, this clonotype was seen many times. The V and J genes are TRBV10-2 and TRBJ1-5; D uncertain. CDR1 and CDR2 (germline): WSHSY, SAAADI. Trimming took 6 bases from V and 4 from J, leaving 22 bases between them. The CDR3 runs 17 residues. CDR3 protein: CASSVRAPTLGNQPQHF. CDR3 bases: TGCGCCAGCAGCGTCCGAGCCCCGACCCTGGGGAATCAGCCCCAGCATTTT.

The rearrangement uses TRBV7-2 and TRBJ2-1; D call uncertain. From germline, CDR1 is SGHTA and CDR2 FQGNSA. CDR3 length: 12 residues. With 2 bases removed from V and 6 bases from J, the gap between germline ends came to 5 bases. In DNA form, the CDR3 reads TGTGCCAGCAGCTTAACGGGCAATGAGCAGTTCTTC. Translating gives CASSLTGNEQFF.

The table lists this clonotype with a few counts. This chain joins TRBV7-2 and TRBJ2-3; D might be TRBD1 (5 bases). The V gene lost 8 bases and the J gene lost 1 base, with 13 bases spanning the gap. The germline gives CDR1 SGHTA, CDR2 FQGNSA. The CDR3 runs to 14 residues. The CDR3 DNA sequence: TGTGCCAGCCGGCCAGGGTATGGCACAGATACGCAGTATTTT. Protein: CASRPGYGTDTQYF.

This clonotype has more than one count but fewer than ten. The rearrangement joins TRBV19 to TRBJ1-2; 7 bases are shared with TRBD1. CDR3 length: 16 amino acids. Germline loops: CDR1 LNHDA, CDR2 SQIVND (reference sequence). V was clipped by 1 base and J by 1 base; unmatched bases: 6. CDR3 protein: CASSIAGTALNYGYTF. CDR3 in DNA: TGTGCCAGTAGTATAGCCGGGACAGCGCTTAACTATGGCTACACCTTC.

J is TRBJ1-1 and V is TRBV5-4; D gene unclear. Per the germline V gene, CDR1 is SGHNT and CDR2 is YYREEE (reference sequence). V shed 1 base and J shed 1 base, with 5 bases lying between them. This CDR3 region has 13 residues. The CDR3 is CASSLSENTEAFF. As DNA, the CDR3 is TGTGCCAGCAGCTTGAGCGAGAACACTGAAGCTTTCTTT.

In this sample, this clonotype turned up a few times. The chain carries TRBV2 and TRBJ2-6; D not resolved. The CDR3 has 13 amino acids. Trimming took 5 bases from V and 12 from J, leaving 14 bases between them. Germline V gene sequence: CDR1 SNHLY, CDR2 FYNNEI. The CDR3: CASSLTESTVLTF. The CDR3 DNA follows: TGTGCCAGCAGTCTGACGGAGTCCACCGTCCTGACTTTC.

The chain employs TRBV7-2 and TRBJ1-2; no reliable D call. The V end was cut by 1 base, the J end by 4 bases, with 13 bases between. Germline assignment: CDR1 SGHTA and CDR2 FQGNSA. CDR3 length equals 15 residues. This CDR3 reads CASSLGRTASYGYTF. DNA for the CDR3: TGTGCCAGCAGCTTAGGTAGAACAGCTTCCTATGGCTACACCTTC.

The sample holds many counts of this clonotype. The rearrangement uses TRBV4-3 and TRBJ2-3; TRBD2 matches 10 bases. Germline V gene sequence: CDR1 LGHNA, CDR2 YSLEER. The CDR3 has 16 amino acids. V was pared by 3 bases and J by 4 bases, with 7 bases of the junction left unmatched. This CDR3 is CASSQLAGDMADTQYF. Written as DNA, the CDR3 is TGCGCCAGCAGCCAGCTAGCGGGAGATATGGCAGATACGCAGTATTTT.

This clonotype was seen more than once but under ten times. The chain employs TRBV7-6 and TRBJ2-3, with D unresolved. This CDR3 spans 17 amino acids. Trimming stripped 5 bases from V and 2 bases from J, with 20 bases between. Per germline, CDR1 SGHVS and CDR2 FNYEAQ. CDR3 DNA: TGTGCCAGCAGCCGTGGAGTTGGATTCTTGATCACAGATACGCAGTATTTT. Translation: CASSRGVGFLITDTQYF.

The table lists this clonotype with many counts. The chain's CDR3 is CASSQTGGSQPQHF. CDR3 DNA sequence: TGTGCCAGCAGCCAAACAGGGGGCAGTCAGCCCCAGCATTTT. This chain joins TRBV3-1 and TRBJ1-5; 9 bases map to TRBD1. Unmatched junction bases numbered 2, after V lost 2 bases and J lost 6 bases. The CDR3 length is 14 residues. Germline V gene data show CDR1 as LGHDT and CDR2 as YNNKEL (reference sequence).

This clonotype was recorded a few times. This chain links TRBV20-1 with TRBJ2-2; D may be TRBD1 (7 bases). Per germline, CDR1 DFQATT and CDR2 SNEGSKA (reference sequence). The CDR3 covers 15 residues. The ends were cut back, 5 bases at V and 5 bases at J, with 18 bases in the middle. The CDR3 is CSAPAGRGITGELFF. The CDR3 DNA reads TGCAGTGCTCCAGCGGGCAGGGGGATTACCGGGGAGCTGTTTTTT.

This clonotype showed up many times. The chain uses TRBV6-2 or TRBV6-3 and TRBJ1-1, with D unresolved. The CDR3 has 13 residues. Germline CDR1 MNHEY, CDR2 SVGEGT. Trimming removed 4 bases at V and 8 bases at J, with 14 bases between. The CDR3: CASSSFRLGEAFF. DNA for the CDR3: TGTGCCAGCAGTTCTTTCCGGCTGGGGGAAGCTTTCTTT.

The sample holds a few counts of this clonotype. This chain links TRBV28 with TRBJ1-4, with no clear D. This CDR3 has 12 residues. V was shortened by 5 bases and J by 8 bases, with 9 bases between the two germline ends. Per germline, CDR1 MDHEN and CDR2 SYDVKM. CDR3 region: CASSPYAEKLFF. The CDR3 DNA is TGTGCCAGCAGTCCCTACGCGGAAAAACTGTTTTTT.

This clonotype occurred many times. The genes are TRBV6-5 and TRBJ1-5; the D gene is possibly TRBD1 (5 bases). V dropped 4 bases and J dropped 4 bases, with 11 bases sitting between them. Germline V gene data show CDR1 as MNHEY and CDR2 as SVGAGI. This CDR3 contains 14 residues. The CDR3: CASSSFSGNQPQHF. In nucleotides, the CDR3 is TGTGCCAGCAGTTCCTTCTCAGGGAATCAGCCCCAGCATTTT.

This clonotype has at least ten counts. The chain is built from TRBV6-5 and TRBJ2-6; D is unresolved. V lost 0 bases and J lost 0, with 18 bases in between. Looked up from germline, CDR1 is MNHEY and CDR2 is SVGAGI. CDR3 length: 20 amino acids. CDR3 region: CASSYSPRAQRISGANVLTF. Here the CDR3 DNA reads TGTGCCAGCAGTTACTCGCCTCGTGCACAGAGGATCTCTGGGGCCAACGTCCTGACTTTC.